The table lists the clone carrying this T cell receptor beta chain with many counts. No antigen is known for it. One junction end does not reproduce the germline sequence, and a read error may be involved. Unique molecular identifiers were incorporated during preparation of the TCRbeta library. TCRdb ran MiXCR on the PCR reads and lists one entry per CDR3 protein. The sample lists 750,000 to 950,000 distinct CDR3 sequences, 15% to 20% occurring once. CDR1 is SGHTA, CDR2 FQGNSA, per germline. The CDR3 totals 12 residues. This entry is derived from a study of T-cell reconstitution after alpha-beta-depleted transplantation in children. Notes on the study in general: Several hundred graft clones that had expanded were reportedly the source of alpha-beta T cells about two months after transplant. When one year had passed after transplant, most T-cell counts and diversity came from newly produced T cells.

The sequences come from PBMCs, mostly from graft donor cells, collected 360 days after TCRalphabeta/CD19-depleted stem cell transplant. The clonotype comes from a male patient under 18 who had a stem cell transplant for acute lymphoblastic leukemia, so the T cells may come from the graft donor. V and J are TRBV7-2 and TRBJ2-5; no firm D call. The CDR3 DNA reads TGCGCCAGCAGCTTGGTGGTTGAGACCCAGTACTTC. Protein: CASSLVVETQYF.